This T cell receptor (beta chain) was sequenced in a study of cytomegalovirus exposure and HLA in healthy donors. In the study overall: The same platform was used for the 120 validation repertoires and the 600 to 850 first-cohort repertoires, a later analysis reported. Findings and limits, study-wide: Rarity characterized most TCR sequences, yet some public TCRs appeared in many donors. Subsequent analysis of the 120 or so validation repertoires found a tendency for first-cohort TCR clusters to co-occur. In vitro data verified a few CMV-associated chains as specific for CMV antigens.

Regarding this clone: Its specificity is unknown.

V was shortened by 7 bases and J by 6 bases, with 16 bases between the two germline ends. CDR1 and CDR2 from the germline V gene are MDHEN and SYDVKM. This CDR3 region has 14 residues. Libraries were prepared by immunoSEQ multiplex PCR; TCRdb keeps only in-frame clonotypes and omits some of them. The profile shows fewer than 85,000 clones, 94% of them singletons. The TCR was taken from a young woman in good health and CMV-seronegative. The sequencing input was PBMCs. The V call is TRBV28, the J call TRBJ1-3; D may be TRBD1 (5 bases). The CDR3 protein is CASTPPGIPNTIYF. CDR3 coding DNA: TGTGCCAGCACCCCCCCAGGGATCCCAAACACCATATATTTT.